The T cell receptor beta chain under discussion was sequenced for a study of spatial heterogeneity in lung cancer. Background on the study: Sequencing of follow-up PBMC samples took place when they were available, at a median of approximately 25 months after resection.

TCR cDNA molecules each carried a unique molecular identifier. TCRdb re-derived calls from the 5' RACE reads in MiXCR, one entry per CDR3 protein. The sample holds around 20,000 distinct CDR3 sequences, around 9.6% seen once. This clonotype was detected many times. This CDR3 spans 10 amino acids. Trimming took 4 bases from V and 3 from J, leaving 3 bases between them. Germline CDR1 SQVTM, CDR2 ANQGSEA. Stated time point: blood at routine non-recurrence follow-up after resection. Unsorted whole RNA from tumor, nontumor lung or frozen PBMC underwent sequencing. This specimen consisted of PBMCs, obtained at follow-up. The chain combines TRBV29-1 with TRBJ2-5, with unresolved D. This sequence originates from a male donor with early-stage non-small cell lung cancer. The CDR3 DNA sequence: TGCAGCGTTGTCAAAGAGACCCAGTACTTC. As protein: CSVVKETQYF.